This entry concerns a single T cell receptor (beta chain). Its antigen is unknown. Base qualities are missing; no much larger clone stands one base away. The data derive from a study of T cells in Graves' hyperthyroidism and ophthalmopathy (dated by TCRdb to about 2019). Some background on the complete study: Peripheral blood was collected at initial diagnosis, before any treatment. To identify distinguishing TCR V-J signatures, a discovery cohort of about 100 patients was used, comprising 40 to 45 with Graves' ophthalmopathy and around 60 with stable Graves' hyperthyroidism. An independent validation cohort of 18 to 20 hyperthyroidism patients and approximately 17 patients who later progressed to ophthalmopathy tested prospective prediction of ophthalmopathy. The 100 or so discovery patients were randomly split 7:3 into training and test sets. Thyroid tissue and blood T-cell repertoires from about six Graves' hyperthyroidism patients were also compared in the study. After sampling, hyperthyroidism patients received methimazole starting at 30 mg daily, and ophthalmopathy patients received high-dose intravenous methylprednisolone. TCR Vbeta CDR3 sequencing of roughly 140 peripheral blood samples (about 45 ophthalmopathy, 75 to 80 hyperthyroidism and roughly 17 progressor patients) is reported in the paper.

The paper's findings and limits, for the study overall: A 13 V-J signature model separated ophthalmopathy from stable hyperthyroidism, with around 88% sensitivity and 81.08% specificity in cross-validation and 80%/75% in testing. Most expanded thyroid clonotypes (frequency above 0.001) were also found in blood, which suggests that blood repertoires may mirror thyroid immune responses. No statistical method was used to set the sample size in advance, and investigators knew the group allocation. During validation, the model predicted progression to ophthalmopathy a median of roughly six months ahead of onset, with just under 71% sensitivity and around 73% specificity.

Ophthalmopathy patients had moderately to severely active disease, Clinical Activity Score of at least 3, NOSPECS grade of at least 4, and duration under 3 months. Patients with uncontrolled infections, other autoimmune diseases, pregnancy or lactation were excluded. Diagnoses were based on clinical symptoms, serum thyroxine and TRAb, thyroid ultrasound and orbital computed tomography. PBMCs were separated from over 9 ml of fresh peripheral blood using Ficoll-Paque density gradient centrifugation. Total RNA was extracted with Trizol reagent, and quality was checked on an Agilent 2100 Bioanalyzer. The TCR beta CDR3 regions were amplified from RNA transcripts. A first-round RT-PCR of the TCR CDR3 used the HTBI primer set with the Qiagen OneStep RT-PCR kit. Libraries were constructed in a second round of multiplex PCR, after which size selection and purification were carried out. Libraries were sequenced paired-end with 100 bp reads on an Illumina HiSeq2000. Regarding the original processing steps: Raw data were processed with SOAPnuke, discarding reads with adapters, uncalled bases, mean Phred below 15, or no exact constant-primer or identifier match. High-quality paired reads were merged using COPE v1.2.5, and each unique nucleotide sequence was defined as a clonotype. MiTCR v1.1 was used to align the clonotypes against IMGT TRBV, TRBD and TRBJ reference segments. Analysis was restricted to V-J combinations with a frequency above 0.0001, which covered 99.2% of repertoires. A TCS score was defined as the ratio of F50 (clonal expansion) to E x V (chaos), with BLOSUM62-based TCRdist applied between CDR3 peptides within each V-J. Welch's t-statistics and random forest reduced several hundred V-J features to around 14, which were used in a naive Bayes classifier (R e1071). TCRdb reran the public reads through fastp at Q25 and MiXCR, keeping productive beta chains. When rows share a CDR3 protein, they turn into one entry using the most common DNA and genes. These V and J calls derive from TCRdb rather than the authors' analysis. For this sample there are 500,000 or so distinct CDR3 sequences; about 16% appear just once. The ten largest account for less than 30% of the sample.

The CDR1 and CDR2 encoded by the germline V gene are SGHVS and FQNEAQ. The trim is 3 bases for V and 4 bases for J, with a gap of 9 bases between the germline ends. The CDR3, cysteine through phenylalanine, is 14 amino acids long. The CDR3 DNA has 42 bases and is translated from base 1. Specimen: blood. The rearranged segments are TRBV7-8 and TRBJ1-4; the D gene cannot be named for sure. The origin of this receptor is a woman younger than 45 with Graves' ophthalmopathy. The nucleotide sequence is TGTGCCAGCAGCTTGAGGCGGAGTAATGAAAAACTGTTTTTT. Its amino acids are CASSLRRSNEKLFF.